A selection of T cell receptor beta chains follows, all from one sample in a study of CD8+CD57+ T cells in acquired aplastic anemia. TCRdb processed the reads anew with MiXCR; each CDR3 protein has one entry. The sample contains 200,000 or so distinct CDR3 sequences, 55% to 70% of which appear only once. Sequences were obtained from sorted CD4+, CD8+, or CD8+CD57+ T cells (not recorded which) from PBMCs. The receptors were gathered from a human donor with severe aplastic anemia or a healthy control (not recorded which). Each CDR3 is given with its conserved first and last residue. Each record gives: clone size, D gene, V gene, J gene, CDR3 protein, CDR3 DNA. A D gene is named only where the DNA matches it firmly. Size values are once, few and many counts, or a class for expanded clones, and some rows have none.

size: .; D: .; V: TRBV19; J: TRBJ1-1; CDR3: CASAVMMNTEAFF; DNA: TGTGCCAGTGCGGTGATGATGAACACTGAAGCTTTCTTT
size: .; D: .; V: TRBV7-2; J: TRBJ2-7; CDR3: CASSLGTIQSYEQYF; DNA: TGTGCCAGCAGCTTAGGGACAATACAGTCCTACGAGCAGTACTTC
size: .; D: .; V: TRBV2; J: TRBJ2-7; CDR3: CASSYDWGPHEQYF; DNA: TGTGCCAGCAGTTACGACTGGGGTCCCCACGAGCAGTACTTC
size: .; D: .; V: TRBV7-6; J: TRBJ2-2; CDR3: CASRGKGGENTGELFF; DNA: TGTGCAAGCAGAGGTAAGGGGGGGGAGAACACCGGGGAGCTGTTTTTT
size: .; D: .; V: TRBV29-1; J: TRBJ2-7; CDR3: CSVVFFSGQREQYF; DNA: TGCAGCGTTGTTTTCTTTTCGGGGCAGAGGGAGCAGTACTTC
size: many; D: .; V: TRBV12-3/TRBV12-4; J: TRBJ2-2; CDR3: CASSLGRGELFF; DNA: TGTGCCAGCAGTTTAGGGAGAGGGGAGCTGTTTTTT
size: .; D: .; V: TRBV19; J: TRBJ2-7; CDR3: CASSGAVGYEQYF; DNA: TGTGCCAGTAGTGGGGCGGTAGGGTACGAGCAGTACTTC
size: .; D: .; V: TRBV9; J: TRBJ2-7; CDR3: CASSDGDWANEQYF; DNA: TGTGCCAGCAGTGACGGCGACTGGGCTAACGAGCAGTACTTC
size: once; D: .; V: TRBV29-1; J: TRBJ2-1; CDR3: CSVGLFEQFF; DNA: TGCAGCGTGGGACTTTTTGAGCAGTTCTTC
size: .; D: TRBD1; V: TRBV7-6; J: TRBJ2-7; CDR3: CASSYLQGKLDYEQYF; DNA: TGTGCCAGCAGCTATCTACAGGGGAAATTAGACTACGAGCAGTACTTC
size: many; D: TRBD2; V: TRBV7-9; J: TRBJ2-1; CDR3: CASSQTSGLAGGVYNEQFF; DNA: TGTGCCAGCAGCCAAACTTCTGGACTAGCGGGGGGCGTATACAATGAGCAGTTCTTC
size: .; D: .; V: TRBV20-1; J: TRBJ2-6; CDR3: CSASSSSLSGANVLTF; DNA: TGCAGTGCTAGCTCCAGTTCCCTCTCTGGGGCCAACGTCCTGACTTTC
size: .; D: .; V: TRBV4-1; J: TRBJ1-2; CDR3: CASSREGGGNYGYTF; DNA: TGCGCCAGCAGCCGAGAGGGTGGGGGGAACTATGGCTACACCTTC
size: .; D: .; V: TRBV20-1; J: TRBJ2-1; CDR3: CSAREAGLSYNEQFF; DNA: TGCAGTGCTAGAGAGGCTGGTCTCTCCTACAATGAGCAGTTCTTC
size: .; D: .; V: TRBV5-1; J: TRBJ1-1; CDR3: CASSVRLAVEAFF; DNA: TGTGCCAGCAGCGTGAGGTTGGCCGTTGAAGCTTTCTTT
size: .; D: .; V: TRBV19; J: TRBJ2-7; CDR3: CASSSRDIYEQYF; DNA: TGTGCCAGTAGTTCCCGGGACATCTACGAGCAGTACTTC
size: many; D: .; V: TRBV19; J: TRBJ2-7; CDR3: CASSMGVPGEQYF; DNA: TGTGCCAGTAGTATGGGGGTACCTGGCGAGCAGTACTTC
size: .; D: TRBD2; V: TRBV20-1; J: TRBJ2-1; CDR3: CSARSISGAPSDEQFF; DNA: TGCAGTGCTAGAAGTATTAGCGGGGCCCCAAGCGATGAGCAGTTCTTC
size: few; D: TRBD1; V: TRBV20-1; J: TRBJ2-7; CDR3: CSASQGQGAYEQYF; DNA: TGCAGTGCTAGTCAGGGACAGGGGGCGTACGAGCAGTACTTC
size: .; D: .; V: TRBV30; J: TRBJ1-1; CDR3: CATVGQNTEAFF; DNA: TGTGCCACCGTCGGACAAAACACTGAAGCTTTCTTT
size: .; D: .; V: TRBV19; J: TRBJ1-5; CDR3: CASSLAGPQHF; DNA: TGTGCCAGTAGTTTGGCGGGGCCCCAGCATTTT
size: many; D: TRBD1; V: TRBV5-5; J: TRBJ2-3; CDR3: CASSRRQGGNPTDTQYF; DNA: TGTGCCAGCAGCCGTAGACAGGGGGGAAATCCCACAGATACGCAGTATTTT
size: .; D: .; V: TRBV6-4; J: TRBJ2-3; CDR3: CASSAKGTDTQYF; DNA: TGTGCCAGCAGTGCGAAAGGCACAGATACGCAGTATTTT
size: .; D: TRBD1; V: TRBV20-1; J: TRBJ2-7; CDR3: CSARVTGGSYEQYF; DNA: TGCAGTGCTAGAGTTACAGGGGGGTCCTACGAGCAGTACTTC
size: many; D: .; V: TRBV9; J: TRBJ2-1; CDR3: CASSDQGYNEQFF; DNA: TGTGCCAGCAGCGACCAGGGGTACAATGAGCAGTTCTTC
size: .; D: .; V: TRBV20-1; J: TRBJ1-1; CDR3: CTTQGLMNTEAFF; DNA: TGCACCACACAGGGTCTCATGAACACTGAAGCTTTCTTT